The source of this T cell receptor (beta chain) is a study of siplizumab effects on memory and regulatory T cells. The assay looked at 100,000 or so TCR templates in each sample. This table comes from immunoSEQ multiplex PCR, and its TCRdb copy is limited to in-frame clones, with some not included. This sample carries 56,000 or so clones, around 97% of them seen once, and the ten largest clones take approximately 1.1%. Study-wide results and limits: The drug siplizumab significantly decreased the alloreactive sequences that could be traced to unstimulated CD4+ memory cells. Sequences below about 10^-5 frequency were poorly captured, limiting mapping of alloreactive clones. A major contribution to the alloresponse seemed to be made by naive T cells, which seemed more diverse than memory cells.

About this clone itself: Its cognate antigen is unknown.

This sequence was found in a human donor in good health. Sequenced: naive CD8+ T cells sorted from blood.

CDR3 nucleotides: TGTGCCAGCAAAAAGACTAGCGGGAGGATTTATAGCTCCTACAATGAGCAGTTCTTC. Translated, it gives CASKKTSGRIYSSYNEQFF. J is TRBJ2-1 and V is TRBV27; 13 nucleotides agree with TRBD2. CDR3 length: 19 residues. Germline V lookup: CDR1 MNHEY, CDR2 SMNVEV (reference sequence). Trimming removed 7 bases from V and 0 bases from J; junction bases left unmatched: 12.